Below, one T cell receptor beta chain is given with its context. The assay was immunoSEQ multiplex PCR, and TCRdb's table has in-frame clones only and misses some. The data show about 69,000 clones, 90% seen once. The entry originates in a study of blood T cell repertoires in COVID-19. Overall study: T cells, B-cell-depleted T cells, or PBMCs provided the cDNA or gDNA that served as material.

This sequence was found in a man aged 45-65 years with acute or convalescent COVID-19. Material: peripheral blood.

CDR3 residues: CASSVGLAGDFGDTQYF. CDR3 bases: TGTGCCAGCAGCGTAGGCCTAGCGGGAGACTTTGGAGATACGCAGTATTTT. V is TRBV9 and J is TRBJ2-3; 10 bases fit TRBD2. This CDR3 has 17 residues. CDR1 and CDR2 (germline): SGDLS, YYNGEE. V was pared by 0 bases and J by 5 bases, with 9 bases of the junction left unmatched.